The clone carrying this T cell receptor beta chain was detected only once. Some clones are missing from TCRdb's copy, which holds only in-frame ones; the method was immunoSEQ multiplex PCR. The sample lists tens of thousands of clones; roughly 88% were seen once. The sample originates from a study of T cell changes during pregnancy in multiple sclerosis. Germline V lookup: CDR1 SGHRS, CDR2 YFSETQ. V lost 4 bases and J lost 1; bases outside the gene matches: 17. CDR3 length: 20 amino acids. The sample was peripheral blood, taken in the first trimester of pregnancy. The rearrangement links TRBV5-1 to TRBJ1-1, with 12 bases that match TRBD1. This receptor was identified in a female donor in good health, enrolled as a control in a pregnancy study. The CDR3: CASSAPGQGAGPVENTEAFF. Here the CDR3 DNA reads TGCGCCAGCAGCGCACCGGGACAGGGGGCAGGTCCGGTGGAGAACACTGAAGCTTTCTTT.